The rows below give T cell receptor beta chains drawn from one sample of a study of shared clonotypes between healthy human individuals. Here immunoSEQ multiplex PCR was the method, and the copy in TCRdb shows in-frame clones only, minus some. This sample carries about 1.1 million clones, about four fifths of them seen once, and the ten largest clones take under 0.6%. Sequencing was carried out using memory CD4+ T cells from PBMCs. These receptors all come from a man between 18 and 35 years old in good health. Some clones in this sample may be carry-over from other donors' samples. Each CDR3 is given with its conserved first and last residue. The D gene is left open where the match is weak.

j_call d_call v_call cdr3_nt cdr3_aa
TRBJ2-1 - TRBV11-2 TGTGCCAGCAGCTTAAATAGTCGCCTCAATGAGCAGTTCTTC CASSLNSRLNEQFF
TRBJ1-5 TRBD1 TRBV5-6 TGTGCCAGCAGCCGCCGACAGGGTGGCAATCAGCCCCAGCATTTT CASSRRQGGNQPQHF
TRBJ2-1 TRBD2 TRBV11-3 TGTGCCAGCAGCTTCGGGGGAGGGTCCAATGAGCAGTTCTTC CASSFGGGSNEQFF
TRBJ2-7 - TRBV28 TGTGCCAGCAGTTACATCCCCTCACGGGGACGGGAGCAGTACTTC CASSYIPSRGREQYF
TRBJ1-1 TRBD1 TRBV6-6 TGTGCCAGCAGTGGGAGACCAGGGGGTGAAGCTTTCTTT CASSGRPGGEAFF
TRBJ2-5 TRBD2 TRBV28 TGTGCCAGCAGTTTAGGGGGTCTAGCGGGAGGGGCTGGAGAGACCCAGTACTTC CASSLGGLAGGAGETQYF
TRBJ2-7 - TRBV27 TGTGCCAGCAGTTTGCCCCGGGTGGGGCTCTCCTACGAGCAGTACTTC CASSLPRVGLSYEQYF
TRBJ2-7 - TRBV5-1 TGCGCCAGCAGTCCGGGGCAGGGGTGGGACGAGCAGTACTTC CASSPGQGWDEQYF
TRBJ2-1 TRBD2 TRBV5-1 TGCGCCAGCAGCTTGGTAGCGGGAGCCTCATCCTACAATGAGCAGTTCTTC CASSLVAGASSYNEQFF
TRBJ2-7 - TRBV5-1 TGCGCCAGCAGCCCCATTGCGGGGTCCAACGAGCAGTACTTC CASSPIAGSNEQYF
TRBJ2-2 - TRBV9 TGTGCCAGCAGCGTAGGGATCGCCGGGGAGCTGTTTTTT CASSVGIAGELFF
TRBJ2-1 TRBD2 TRBV4-1 TGCGCCAGCAGCGATGGACTAGCGGGGATCTACAATGAGCAGTTCTTC CASSDGLAGIYNEQFF